This T cell receptor (beta chain) comes out of a study of blood T cells in healthy people across ages. Alongside a J-beta primer mix, a sample-barcoded 5' primer served in a second PCR lasting roughly 7 to 11 cycles. Each cDNA molecule was tagged by a template-switch adaptor with 12 random nucleotides. TCRdb fed the 5' RACE reads into MiXCR, producing one record per CDR3 protein. The sample comprises 1.5 million or so distinct CDR3 sequences, roughly 40% of which are singletons, and 7.9% rests with the top ten. This clonotype was counted between two and nine times. There are 11 residues in the CDR3. Germline V lookup: CDR1 KGHDR, CDR2 SFDVKD. The V gene lost 3 bases and the J gene lost 14 bases, with 11 bases spanning the gap. Total RNA was isolated from each sample in quantities of at least 5 micrograms.

This clonotype was sampled from a woman under 30 in good health. The sequencing input was blood. V usage is TRBV24-1 and J usage is TRBJ2-3; a weak D match, TRBD1 (5 bases). CDR3 protein: CATSDGAVPYF. CDR3 nucleotides: TGTGCCACCAGTGATGGGGCAGTCCCGTATTTT.